A single sample gave rise to the 9 T cell receptor beta chains below, sequenced in a study of blood T cell repertoires in COVID-19. Using immunoSEQ multiplex PCR, the repertoire was profiled, and TCRdb retains in-frame clones only, with some absent. The sample has about 290,000 clones; around 92% are singletons. Sequenced input: peripheral blood. Receptor source: a woman between 25 and 40 years old with COVID-19, enrolled during active disease.

The rearrangement links TRBV2 to TRBJ2-2, with 8 bases lining up with TRBD2. Germline V gene sequence: CDR1 SNHLY, CDR2 FYNNEI. The V gene end was trimmed by 4 bases and the J gene end by 6 bases; junction bases not matched to a gene: 7. This CDR3 has 15 amino acids. The chain's CDR3 is CASSGRGGVPGELFF. The CDR3 DNA reads TGTGCCAGCAGTGGACGGGGGGGCGTACCCGGGGAGCTGTTTTTT.

Here the CDR3 DNA reads TGTGCCAGCAGCTTAGGAAGCTATCTTAAGGAGACCCAGTACTTC. Protein sequence: CASSLGSYLKETQYF. The V and J genes are TRBV11-2 and TRBJ2-5; no clear D. Trimming cost V 1 base and J 5 bases, with 14 bases left between them. CDR1 and CDR2 from the germline V gene are SGHAT and FQNNGV. The CDR3 is 15 amino acids.

Written as DNA, the CDR3 is TGCGCCAGCAGCCCGGGACAGGGGTTCGGTGAGCAGTTCTTC. Protein: CASSPGQGFGEQFF. The rearrangement uses TRBV5-1 and TRBJ2-1; 10 bases fit TRBD1. Looked up from germline, CDR1 is SGHRS and CDR2 is YFSETQ. V shed 4 bases and J 9 bases; nucleotides not matched to a gene: 7. The CDR3 has 14 amino acids.

This chain uses TRBV12-3 or TRBV12-4 with TRBJ2-7, with 8 bases matching TRBD1. This CDR3 region has 12 residues. Trimming at V came to 8 bases and at J to 2 bases, leaving 2 bases not matched to a gene. The CDR3 protein is CASGGQAYEQYF. The DNA for the CDR3 is TGTGCCAGCGGGGGACAGGCCTACGAGCAGTACTTC.

This clone has only one observation. The chain combines TRBV7-6 with TRBJ2-2, with D possibly being TRBD1 (5 bases). The V end was cut by 5 bases, the J end by 0 bases, with 16 bases between. The CDR3 runs 17 residues. CDR1 is SGHVS, CDR2 FNYEAQ, per germline. CDR3 sequence reads: CASSPHPQGANTGELFF. CDR3 DNA: TGTGCCAGCAGCCCTCACCCCCAGGGCGCGAACACCGGGGAGCTGTTTTTT.

This clone was observed a single time. The gene calls are TRBV7-9 and TRBJ2-1; TRBD1 might be the D (6 bases). Looked up from germline, CDR1 is SEHNR and CDR2 is FQNEAQ (reference sequence). The germline V and J ends were trimmed by 2 bases and 7 bases, with 15 bases remaining between them. CDR3 size: 15 residues. The CDR3 region has the DNA TGTGCCAGCAGCTTATTTGCGTGGGGGCCAAATGAGCAGTTCTTC. Protein product: CASSLFAWGPNEQFF.

The chain recombines TRBV21-1 with TRBJ1-2; the table's D call, TRBD1, has no DNA check behind it. TRBV21-1 is a pseudogene. There are 16 residues in the CDR3. The CDR3 sequence is CASSRPHRGRYYGYTF. The CDR3 region has the DNA TGTGCCAGCAGCAGACCTCACAGGGGGAGGTACTATGGCTACACCTTC.

The chain carries TRBV10-2 and TRBJ1-4; weak D call: TRBD1 (6 bases). CDR3 size: 16 residues. Trimming removed 3 bases at V and 5 bases at J, with 16 bases between. CDR1 is WSHSY, CDR2 SAAADI, per germline. This CDR3 reads CASSDYERTANEKLFF. The CDR3 DNA is TGCGCCAGCAGTGACTACGAACGGACAGCAAATGAAAAACTGTTTTTT.

V usage is TRBV6-5 and J usage is TRBJ2-6; no definite D call. Germline V CDR1 and CDR2: MNHEY, SVGAGI. The V end was cut by 6 bases, the J end by 4 bases, with 13 bases between. The CDR3 runs to 15 residues. The CDR3 loop is CASSTLMRGANVLTF. CDR3 bases: TGTGCCAGCAGCACCCTTATGAGGGGGGCCAACGTCCTGACTTTC.